Shown below are 11 T cell receptor beta chains from a single sample sequenced in a study of PD-1 blockade in classical Hodgkin lymphoma. All patients experienced relapse after autologous stem cell transplantation, and brentuximab vedotin exposure was variable. Profiling relied on immunoSEQ multiplex PCR, and the TCRdb table lists in-frame clones only, not all of them. Among about 26,000 clones, 86% were seen once, and the ten largest hold around 2.6%. The sequenced sample was peripheral blood mononuclear cells (PBMCs), obtained at baseline. These receptors were taken from a human donor with classical Hodgkin lymphoma.

The chain carries TRBV28 and TRBJ1-2, with TRBD1 as a possible D gene (5 bases). CDR1 is MDHEN, CDR2 SYDVKM, per germline. V was trimmed by 7 bases and J by 8 bases, leaving 20 bases between them. The CDR3 extends over 14 amino acids. The CDR3 DNA reads as TGTGCCAGCAACCATCACGTAGGGGAGGACGGCTACACCTTC. Translation: CASNHHVGEDGYTF.

The chain links TRBV6-5 to TRBJ2-1; D is possibly TRBD2 (7 bases). Germline lookup yields CDR1 MNHEY and CDR2 SVGAGI. The CDR3 has 14 residues. V lost 4 bases to trimming and J lost 8 bases, with 15 bases between them. The CDR3, as DNA: TGTGCCAGCAGTTTCACGGGGGGCCCTCATGAGCAGTTCTTC. The encoded protein is CASSFTGGPHEQFF.

This clone appeared a few times. The genes are TRBV18 and TRBJ1-2; a possible D gene is TRBD1 (6 bases). V lost 3 bases, J lost 5 bases, and 16 bases lay in between. This CDR3 spans 15 amino acids. Per the germline V gene, CDR1 is KGHSH and CDR2 is LQKENI. CDR3 nucleotides: TGTGCCAGCTCACCTCCGGACAGTGGTGGATATGGCTACACCTTC. This gives the protein CASSPPDSGGYGYTF.

The rearrangement links TRBV11-2 to TRBJ1-1, with D unresolved. The germline V gene encodes CDR1 SGHAT and CDR2 FQNNGV. The CDR3 is 14 amino acids. V was cut by 2 bases and J by 7 bases, with 14 bases left in between. The CDR3 loop is CASSLSGGQIEAFF. DNA for the CDR3: TGTGCCAGCAGCTTATCAGGTGGGCAGATTGAAGCTTTCTTT.

The rearrangement links TRBV11-2 to TRBJ2-5; tentatively, D is TRBD1 (5 bases). The CDR3 spans 13 residues. Trimming took off 2 bases at V and 5 bases at J, with 9 bases between the two ends. Looked up from germline, CDR1 is SGHAT and CDR2 is FQNNGV. This CDR3 reads CASSLRGIETQYF. Here the CDR3 DNA reads TGTGCCAGCAGCTTAAGGGGAATCGAGACCCAGTACTTC.

The chain carries TRBV11-2 and TRBJ2-1, with D tentatively TRBD2 (6 bases). Germline V gene lookup returns CDR1 SGHAT and CDR2 FQNNGV. Trimming cost V 4 bases and J 8 bases, with 21 bases left between them. The CDR3 has 16 residues. CDR3 nucleotide sequence: TGTGCCAGCAGCTCACCTCGTGGTGGGGGGAGCGATGAGCAGTTCTTC. Translating gives CASSSPRGGGSDEQFF.

The genes are TRBV5-1 and TRBJ2-3; D possibly matches TRBD1 or TRBD2 (6 bases each). CDR1 SGHRS and CDR2 YFSETQ come from the germline V gene. This CDR3 has 17 residues. V was cut by 0 bases and J by 1 base, with 15 bases left in between. The CDR3 coding sequence is TGCGCCAGCAGCTTGGGTATTACGGGGGCCCGCACAGATACGCAGTATTTT. It translates to CASSLGITGARTDTQYF.

V usage is TRBV4-3 and J usage is TRBJ2-5; D uncertain. Near its end, the DNA agrees better with TRBJ2-7, so the J call may be wrong. The germline V gene encodes CDR1 LGHNA and CDR2 YSLEER. This CDR3 region has 13 residues. The CDR3 DNA reads TGCGCCAGCAGCCAAGATTGGCCGGGCGAGCAGTACTTC. It specifies CASSQDWPGEQYF.

The chain links TRBV6-5 to TRBJ1-3; tentative D call: TRBD1 (5 bases). Germline V gene sequence: CDR1 MNHEY, CDR2 SVGAGI. CDR3 size: 15 residues. The V end lost 6 bases, the J end lost 0 bases, and 12 bases lay between the germline ends. This CDR3 reads CASSPRQLSGNTIYF. The DNA for the CDR3 is TGTGCCAGCAGCCCCAGACAGCTCTCTGGAAACACCATATATTTT.

The rearrangement uses TRBV7-2 and TRBJ2-7; D not resolved. Per germline, CDR1 SGHTA and CDR2 FQGNSA. The length of the CDR3 is 13 residues. The ends were cut back, 5 bases at V and 7 bases at J, with 15 bases in the middle. CDR3 DNA: TGTGCCAGCAGCATGGACCCCGTAGGTGAGCAGTACTTC. Amino acid sequence: CASSMDPVGEQYF.

The chain is built from TRBV10-3 and TRBJ1-4, with 10 bases lining up with TRBD1. CDR1 and CDR2 from the germline V gene are ENHRY and SYGVKD. V shed 4 bases and J 6 bases; nucleotides not matched to a gene: 2. The CDR3 consists of 14 residues. CDR3 sequence: CAISVGTGDEKLFF. The CDR3 nucleotides read TGTGCCATCAGTGTAGGGACAGGGGATGAAAAACTGTTTTTT.